One sample yielded the 24 T cell receptor beta chains listed below, sequenced in a study of spatial heterogeneity in lung cancer. The time point: sample taken at primary tumor resection. Frozen PBMC, nontumor lung or tumor provided whole RNA, which was sequenced unsorted. TCRdb independently ran MiXCR on the 5' RACE reads; one entry per CDR3 protein. The sample includes about 45,000 distinct CDR3 sequences, roughly 10% seen only once; the top ten take approximately 42%. The input for sequencing was PBMCs, taken at surgery. All receptors derive from a female donor with early-stage non-small cell lung cancer.

This sequence joins TRBV10-3 and TRBJ2-7; possible D gene TRBD2, 6 bases. CDR1 ENHRY and CDR2 SYGVKD come from the germline V gene. The CDR3 extends over 13 amino acids. The V end lost 6 bases, the J end lost 6 bases, and 15 bases lay between the germline ends. The CDR3 here is CAISPGTPGEQYF. CDR3 in DNA: TGTGCCATCAGCCCCGGGACTCCTGGCGAGCAGTACTTC.

This clonotype was observed at least ten times. This rearrangement joins TRBV6-2 or TRBV6-3 to TRBJ1-1; no definite D call. CDR3 length equals 14 residues. The V gene's germline CDR1 is MNHEY and CDR2 SVGEGT. Trimming shortened V by 1 base and J by 1 base, and 7 bases separated the two germline ends. CDR3 residues: CASSYYRRNTEAFF. The CDR3 DNA sequence: TGTGCCAGCAGTTACTACCGTAGGAACACTGAAGCTTTCTTT.

This clonotype was observed a few times. The chain combines TRBV4-3 with TRBJ2-1; D is ambiguous. Germline V CDR1 and CDR2: LGHNA, YSLEER. Between the trimmed V and J ends, which lost 4 bases and 9 bases, there was a span of 16 bases. This CDR3 is built from 14 residues. CDR3 sequence: CASSLSFVRSEQFF. CDR3 nucleotide sequence: TGCGCCAGCAGCCTCTCGTTCGTACGGAGTGAGCAGTTCTTC.

This clonotype was counted only a few times. The chain recombines TRBV7-9 with TRBJ2-3; no firm D call. This CDR3 is built from 14 residues. Germline CDR1 and CDR2: SEHNR and FQNEAQ (reference sequence). The germline V and J ends were trimmed by 1 base and 7 bases, with 12 bases remaining between them. DNA for the CDR3: TGTGCCAGCAGCTTAGAGGCAGGTACACATACGCAGTATTTT. Translation: CASSLEAGTHTQYF.

This clonotype was counted only a few times. This rearrangement joins TRBV5-6 to TRBJ2-3; 7 bases match TRBD2. V dropped 0 bases and J dropped 2; count of bases not matched to a gene: 6. The length of the CDR3 is 16 residues. Germline loops: CDR1 SGHDT, CDR2 YYEEEE. CDR3 amino acids: CASSLGGGGDTDTQYF. The CDR3 coding sequence is TGTGCCAGCAGCTTGGGAGGCGGGGGAGACACAGATACGCAGTATTTT.

This clonotype has a count of ten or more. The rearrangement links TRBV30 to TRBJ1-1; the match to TRBD1 covers 7 bases. The CDR3 consists of 14 residues. The V and J ends lost 0 bases and 6 bases, in that order; junction bases with no gene match: 7. Germline values: CDR1 GTSNPN, CDR2 SVGIG (reference sequence). CDR3 sequence reads: CAWSVQGSGAEAFF. The CDR3, as DNA: TGTGCCTGGAGTGTACAGGGGTCAGGGGCTGAAGCTTTCTTT.

This clonotype was seen repeatedly, ten times or more. The chain combines TRBV28 with TRBJ2-1, with 9 bases that match TRBD2. Trimming cost V 4 bases and J 0 bases; bases outside gene matches: 4. CDR1 is MDHEN, CDR2 SYDVKM, per germline. The CDR3 loop spans 16 amino acids. The chain's CDR3 is CASSSLAGSSYNEQFF. In nucleotides, the CDR3 is TGTGCCAGCAGTTCTCTAGCGGGGAGCTCCTACAATGAGCAGTTCTTC.

The rearrangement links TRBV3-1 to TRBJ2-2, with 8 bases aligning to TRBD2. There are 17 residues in the CDR3. The germline gives CDR1 LGHDT, CDR2 YNNKEL (reference sequence). The J segment lost 7 bases and the V segment lost 1 base, leaving 11 bases of the junction unmatched. The CDR3 region is CASSQALLAVAVGELFF. The CDR3 DNA reads as TGTGCCAGCAGCCAAGCCTTACTAGCGGTTGCGGTCGGGGAGCTGTTTTTT. The variable domain in full, completed from reference TRBV3-1 and TRBJ2-2, reads DTAVSQTPKYLVTQMGNDKSIKCEQNLGHDTMYWYKQDSKKFLKIMFSYNNKELIINETVPNRFSPKSPDKAHLNLHINSLELGDSAVYFCASSQALLAVAVGELFFGEGSRLTVL.

This clonotype came up many times. V gene TRBV20-1 combines with J gene TRBJ1-4; 8 positions agree with TRBD1. The V and J ends lost 7 bases and 8 bases, in that order; junction bases with no gene match: 9. This CDR3 contains 13 residues. Looked up from germline, CDR1 is DFQATT and CDR2 is SNEGSKA (reference sequence). In DNA form, the CDR3 reads TGCAGTGTTCCCTCAACAGGGGGGGAAAAACTGTTTTTT. This gives the protein CSVPSTGGEKLFF.

There are a few counts of this clonotype. The rearrangement uses TRBV3-1 and TRBJ2-3; no reliable D call. V lost 5 bases and J 4 bases, leaving 13 bases between the germline ends. Germline values: CDR1 LGHDT, CDR2 YNNKEL (reference sequence). CDR3 length: 14 amino acids. The CDR3 nucleotides are TGTGCCAGCAGCTCCCGGATGGGTCCAGATACGCAGTATTTT. As protein: CASSSRMGPDTQYF.

This clonotype appeared many times. V usage is TRBV2 and J usage is TRBJ2-3, with 7 bases lining up with TRBD2. Trimming removed 5 bases from V and 1 base from J; junction bases left unmatched: 6. The CDR3 contains 15 residues. The V gene's germline CDR1 is SNHLY and CDR2 FYNNEI. The CDR3 DNA is TGTGCCAGCAGTCCCCAGGGAGGGGGCACAGATACGCAGTATTTT. Protein product: CASSPQGGGTDTQYF.

This chain connects TRBV20-1 to TRBJ2-5; no reliable D call. The CDR3 has 11 amino acids. V lost 0 bases and J 5 bases, leaving 4 bases between the germline ends. Per the germline V gene, CDR1 is DFQATT and CDR2 is SNEGSKA (reference sequence). In nucleotides, the CDR3 is TGCAGTGCTAGAGATATGGAGACCCAGTACTTC. This sequence encodes CSARDMETQYF.

This clonotype was observed many times. This sequence joins TRBV25-1 and TRBJ2-3, with 9 bases fitting TRBD2. Germline V CDR1 and CDR2: MGHDK, SYGVNS. This CDR3 contains 17 residues. The J segment lost 3 bases and the V segment lost 1 base, leaving 8 bases of the junction unmatched. The CDR3 here is CASSEWGASGETDTQYF. CDR3 coding DNA: TGTGCCAGCAGTGAATGGGGGGCTAGCGGGGAAACAGATACGCAGTATTTT.

This clonotype was observed a few times. Germline is not matched at one junction end, which may reflect a read error. This sequence joins TRBV28 and TRBJ1-2; D unclear. CDR1 and CDR2 (germline): MDHEN, SYDVKM. This CDR3 has 14 amino acids. The CDR3 protein is CASSLEAGSYGDTF. CDR3 DNA: TGTGCCAGCAGTTTAGAGGCGGGCAGCTATGGCGACACCTTC.

This sequence joins TRBV20-1 and TRBJ2-7; possibly TRBD2 for D (6 bases). Germline V lookup: CDR1 DFQATT, CDR2 SNEGSKA (reference sequence). The CDR3 length is 15 residues. V was clipped by 4 bases and J by 4 bases, with 20 bases between them. The CDR3 DNA sequence: TGCAGTGCTAATGGACGGACTACGTACTCATACGAGCAGTACTTC. Amino acids: CSANGRTTYSYEQYF.

This clonotype was counted at least ten times. This chain links TRBV4-3 with TRBJ2-3, with D maybe TRBD2 (5 bases). Trimming shortened V by 4 bases and J by 4 bases, and 15 bases separated the two germline ends. This CDR3 is built from 15 residues. The germline gives CDR1 LGHNA, CDR2 YSLEER. The CDR3 sequence is CASSLSEGSADTQYF. The CDR3 nucleotides read TGCGCCAGCAGCCTAAGTGAGGGTAGCGCAGATACGCAGTATTTT.

As concerns this clonotype: Relative to the germline gene, one junction end is altered; a read error may explain this. This chain uses TRBV5-1 with TRBJ2-3, with a possible D match to TRBD2 (5 bases). Germline V CDR1 and CDR2: SGHRS, YFSETQ. This CDR3 is built from 14 residues. The CDR3 DNA sequence: TGCGCCCGCAGCCTTAGCGAGGGCACAGATACGCAGTATTTT. Amino acid sequence: CARSLSEGTDTQYF. Based on the CDR3 plus reference TRBV5-1 and TRBJ2-3, the full variable domain is KAGVTQTPRYLIKTRGQQVTLSCSPISGHRSVSWYQQTPGQGLQFLFEYFSETQRNKGNFPGRFSGRQFSNSRSEMNVSTLELGDSALYLCARSLSEGTDTQYFGPGTRLTVL.

There are a few counts of this clonotype. The chain joins TRBV21-1 to TRBJ2-2; the table's D call, TRBD1, was not checked against the DNA. TRBV21-1 is tagged as a pseudogene. This CDR3 region has 14 residues. This chain's CDR3 is CASLLRGGARGLFF. CDR3 nucleotides: TGTGCCAGCCTCCTGCGTGGGGGAGCCCGGGGGCTGTTTTTT.

CDR3 region: CASRGARVRETQYF. The CDR3 nucleotides read TGTGCCAGCAGAGGAGCCAGGGTTCGGGAGACCCAGTACTTC. The rearrangement uses TRBV7-8 and TRBJ2-5; a possible D gene is TRBD1 (5 bases). Germline V gene lookup returns CDR1 SGHVS and CDR2 FQNEAQ. Trimming cost V 6 bases and J 5 bases, with 16 bases left between them. The CDR3 covers 14 residues.

This clonotype was found a few times. V usage is TRBV9 and J usage is TRBJ2-3, with D perhaps matching TRBD1 (5 bases). Deletions cut 4 bases from V and 0 bases from J, with 9 bases between. Germline CDR1 SGDLS, CDR2 YYNGEE. The length of the CDR3 is 14 residues. CDR3 residues: CASSTQGSTDTQYF. CDR3 sequence (DNA): TGTGCCAGCAGCACCCAGGGTAGCACAGATACGCAGTATTTT.

This chain uses TRBV28 with TRBJ1-1; TRBD1 might be the D (6 bases). Per germline, CDR1 MDHEN and CDR2 SYDVKM. With 5 bases removed from V and 0 bases from J, the gap between germline ends came to 13 bases. CDR3 length equals 15 residues. In DNA, the CDR3 is TGTGCCAGCAGTCCCTGGACAGCCCTGAACACTGAAGCTTTCTTT. Translated, it gives CASSPWTALNTEAFF.

The chain carries TRBV4-2 and TRBJ1-4; tentative D call: TRBD1 (5 bases). Germline V gene sequence: CDR1 LGHNA, CDR2 YNFKEQ. This CDR3 spans 16 amino acids. The V end was cut by 6 bases, the J end by 3 bases, with 17 bases between. The CDR3 DNA reads TGTGCCAGCAGACCTGGCGGGGGAGTCTCTAATGAAAAACTGTTTTTT. This sequence encodes CASRPGGGVSNEKLFF.

This clonotype was seen more than once but under ten times. The CDR3 sequence: CATSDRAARVGELFF. The CDR3 DNA sequence: TGTGCCACCAGTGATCGTGCAGCTCGCGTCGGGGAGCTGTTTTTT. The chain couples TRBV24-1 to TRBJ2-2; no clear D. V was clipped by 3 bases and J by 7 bases, with 14 bases between them. Looked up from germline, CDR1 is KGHDR and CDR2 is SFDVKD. CDR3 length: 15 residues.

This clonotype was observed a few times. The chain couples TRBV21-1 to TRBJ1-5. TRBV21-1 is a known pseudogene. CDR3 length: 17 residues. The CDR3 protein is CASSNHRLTRSNQPQHF. The DNA of the CDR3 is TGTGCCAGCAGCAACCACCGCCTTACCCGTAGCAATCAGCCCCAGCATTTT.